A single sample is the source of the 18 T cell receptor beta chains below, sequenced in a study of T cells in Graves' hyperthyroidism and ophthalmopathy. TCR beta CDR3 regions were amplified from RNA. The HTBI set primed first-round TCR CDR3 RT-PCR. Each CDR3 protein gets one entry after TCRdb re-called the multiplex PCR reads with MiXCR. The table records hundreds of thousands of distinct CDR3 sequences, about 14% of them present only once. The sample comprised blood. The source of these receptors is a woman aged 18-35 years with Graves' hyperthyroidism.

The V and J genes are TRBV30 and TRBJ2-5; 13 bases match TRBD2. This CDR3 spans 17 amino acids. The germline gives CDR1 GTSNPN, CDR2 SVGIG (reference sequence). J gave up 0 bases and V 5 bases, and 9 bases lay outside the gene matches. The CDR3 sequence is CAWGLGTSGEDQETQYF. The CDR3 nucleotides are TGTGCCTGGGGCTTGGGGACTAGCGGGGAAGACCAAGAGACCCAGTACTTC.

The chain recombines TRBV29-1 with TRBJ2-2, with 8 bases that match TRBD2. Germline V gives CDR1 SQVTM, CDR2 ANQGSEA. The V gene end was trimmed by 6 bases and the J gene end by 8 bases; junction bases not matched to a gene: 11. The CDR3 is made up of 14 amino acids. The CDR3 DNA reads as TGCAGCGTGGATTCGGGACTAGTGAGTGGGGAGCTGTTTTTT. It encodes CSVDSGLVSGELFF.

This chain connects TRBV24-1 to TRBJ1-5; the D gene is possibly TRBD1 (5 bases). The CDR3 loop spans 14 amino acids. Trimming stripped 9 bases from V and 4 bases from J, with 15 bases between. Germline-derived CDR1 and CDR2 are KGHDR and SFDVKD. CDR3 amino acids: CATSGPGGNQPQHF. CDR3 DNA: TGTGCCACCTCGGGGCCGGGGGGAAATCAGCCCCAGCATTTT.

This clonotype was picked up a small number of times. The rearrangement links TRBV28 to TRBJ2-4, with D perhaps being TRBD1 or TRBD2 (5 bases each). Germline V gives CDR1 MDHEN, CDR2 SYDVKM. The V end lost 5 bases, the J end lost 1 base, and 15 bases lay between the germline ends. The CDR3 loop spans 16 amino acids. CDR3 sequence (DNA): TGTGCCAGCAGTGCCCCGGGGCTGGGGGCCAAAAACATTCAGTACTTC. Translated: CASSAPGLGAKNIQYF.

This clonotype was seen many times. The J gene is TRBJ1-2, the V gene TRBV6-1, with D possibly being TRBD1 (5 bases). CDR3 length equals 14 residues. Per germline, CDR1 MNHNS and CDR2 SASEGT. V shed 5 bases and J shed 2 bases, with 12 bases lying between them. For the CDR3, the DNA is TGTGCCAGCAGTTCGACGGGGGGGAACTATGGCTACACCTTC. Protein: CASSSTGGNYGYTF.

This chain joins TRBV20-1 and TRBJ2-1, with 13 bases lining up with TRBD2. Germline CDR1 and CDR2: DFQATT and SNEGSKA (reference sequence). The CDR3 covers 14 residues. The ends lost 6 bases at V and 6 bases at J; junction bases unmatched: 5. The CDR3 protein is CSARLAGGLNEQFF. For the CDR3, the DNA is TGCAGTGCGCGACTAGCGGGAGGTCTCAATGAGCAGTTCTTC.

This clonotype was observed a few times. The gene calls are TRBV4-1 and TRBJ2-7, with no clear D. CDR3 length equals 13 residues. Germline CDR1 MGHRA, CDR2 YSYEKL. V lost 0 bases to trimming and J lost 5 bases, with 8 bases between them. The CDR3 region is CASSQEVEDEQYF. CDR3 sequence (DNA): TGCGCCAGCAGCCAAGAAGTCGAGGACGAGCAGTACTTC.

This clonotype was counted at least ten times. The chain recombines TRBV5-1 with TRBJ1-1; TRBD1 agrees at 7 bases. This CDR3 region has 16 residues. Germline values: CDR1 SGHRS, CDR2 YFSETQ. The junction had 5 bases not matched to a gene; V was cut back by 0 bases and J by 0 bases. The CDR3 sequence: CASSLAGQNMNTEAFF. CDR3 sequence (DNA): TGCGCCAGCAGCTTGGCGGGACAGAATATGAACACTGAAGCTTTCTTT.

The V and J genes are TRBV7-9 and TRBJ2-7, with TRBD2 matching 7 bases. This CDR3 contains 19 residues. V shed 5 bases, J shed 4 bases, and the junction held 23 bases outside the gene matches. From germline, CDR1 is SEHNR and CDR2 FQNEAQ (reference sequence). For the CDR3, the DNA is TGTGCCAGCAGCCCCCACCGGTCCGAAGCGGGGCGCATAGATTACGAGCAGTACTTC. This gives the protein CASSPHRSEAGRIDYEQYF.

This clonotype was observed at least ten times. The J gene is TRBJ2-1, the V gene TRBV24-1; D is possibly TRBD1 (5 bases). The V end was cut by 3 bases, the J end by 11 bases, with 22 bases between. The CDR3 length is 16 residues. Germline V gene sequence: CDR1 KGHDR, CDR2 SFDVKD. The CDR3 nucleotides are TGTGCCACCAGTGATCTTAAACCGACCCAGGGTAGGAAGCAGTTCTTC. Its protein is CATSDLKPTQGRKQFF.

The V and J genes are TRBV20-1 and TRBJ1-5; D might be TRBD1 (6 bases). Germline assignment: CDR1 DFQATT and CDR2 SNEGSKA (reference sequence). This CDR3 has 17 residues. The V gene lost 0 bases and the J gene lost 0 bases, with 15 bases spanning the gap. The CDR3 DNA follows: TGCAGTGCTAGAGAACCCGGACAGATTTATAGCAATCAGCCCCAGCATTTT. Its translation: CSAREPGQIYSNQPQHF.

J is TRBJ2-3 and V is TRBV19; 15 nucleotides align to TRBD2. Germline assignment: CDR1 LNHDA and CDR2 SQIVND (reference sequence). The CDR3 has 21 amino acids. V lost 6 bases to trimming and J lost 0 bases; unmatched junction nucleotides: 16. For the CDR3, the DNA is TGTGCCAGTAGCCTAAGGGGGACTAGCGGGAGGTATACGTCTAGCACAGATACGCAGTATTTT. This codes for CASSLRGTSGRYTSSTDTQYF.

This chain uses TRBV7-8 with TRBJ1-3; no definite D call. The ends were cut back, 5 bases at V and 0 bases at J, with 11 bases in the middle. Germline V gene data show CDR1 as SGHVS and CDR2 as FQNEAQ. This CDR3 is 15 amino acids long. Here the CDR3 reads CASSTDASSGNTIYF. In DNA, the CDR3 is TGTGCCAGCAGCACAGATGCAAGCTCTGGAAACACCATATATTTT.

Many counts were recorded for this clonotype. The chain uses TRBV20-1 and TRBJ2-2, with D uncertain. The CDR3 covers 13 residues. Trimming removed 2 bases at V and 5 bases at J, with 9 bases between. Germline V gene sequence: CDR1 DFQATT, CDR2 SNEGSKA (reference sequence). The CDR3 coding sequence is TGCAGTGCTAGAAATGTGCGAACCGGGGAGCTGTTTTTT. Its protein is CSARNVRTGELFF.

This clonotype was counted between two and nine times. The chain is built from TRBV7-2 and TRBJ1-2; D call uncertain. The CDR3 contains 17 residues. The germline V and J ends were trimmed by 1 base and 4 bases, with 19 bases remaining between them. Per the germline V gene, CDR1 is SGHTA and CDR2 is FQGNSA. The CDR3: CASSLGRVGEMIYGYTF. CDR3 coding DNA: TGTGCCAGCAGCTTAGGACGGGTGGGCGAAATGATCTATGGCTACACCTTC.

This clonotype was seen ten or more times. The rearrangement uses TRBV4-3 and TRBJ1-2; D perhaps matches TRBD1 (6 bases). The V gene lost 1 base and the J gene lost 3 bases, with 15 bases spanning the gap. CDR1 is LGHNA, CDR2 YSLEER, per germline. This CDR3 comprises 16 residues. The CDR3 reads CASSQAITRQDYGYTF. The CDR3 DNA sequence: TGCGCCAGCAGCCAAGCGATAACTCGACAGGACTATGGCTACACCTTC.

This clonotype was observed many times. For the CDR3, the DNA is TGTGCCAGCAGCCCCCTATTATACACTGAAGCTTTCTTT. As protein: CASSPLLYTEAFF. The chain carries TRBV12-3 or TRBV12-4 and TRBJ1-1; D remains unclear. Between the trimmed V and J ends, which lost 6 bases and 3 bases, there was a span of 11 bases. The CDR3 runs to 13 residues.

This clonotype was picked up many times. The V call is TRBV7-6, the J call TRBJ2-3, with TRBD1 identical over 7 bases. CDR1 and CDR2 from the germline V gene are SGHVS and FNYEAQ. V dropped 0 bases and J dropped 2; count of bases not matched to a gene: 2. The CDR3 has 15 residues. In DNA form, the CDR3 reads TGTGCCAGCAGCTTAGCCGGGACAGACACAGATACGCAGTATTTT. Amino acids: CASSLAGTDTDTQYF.